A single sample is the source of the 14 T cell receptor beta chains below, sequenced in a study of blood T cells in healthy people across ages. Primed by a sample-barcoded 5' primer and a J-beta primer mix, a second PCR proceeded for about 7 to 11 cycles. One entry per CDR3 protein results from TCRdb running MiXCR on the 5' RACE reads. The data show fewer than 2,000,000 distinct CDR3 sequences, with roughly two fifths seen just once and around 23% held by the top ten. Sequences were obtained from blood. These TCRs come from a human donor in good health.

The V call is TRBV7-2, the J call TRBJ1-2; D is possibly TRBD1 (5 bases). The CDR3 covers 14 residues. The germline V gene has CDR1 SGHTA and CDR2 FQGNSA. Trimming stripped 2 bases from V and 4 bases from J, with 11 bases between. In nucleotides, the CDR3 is TGTGCCAGCAGCTTACCTGGGACGGGCTATGGCTACACCTTC. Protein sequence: CASSLPGTGYGYTF.

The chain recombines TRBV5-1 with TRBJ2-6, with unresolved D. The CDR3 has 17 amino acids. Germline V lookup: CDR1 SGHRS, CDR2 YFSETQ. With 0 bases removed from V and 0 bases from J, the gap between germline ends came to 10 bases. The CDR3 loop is CASSLGALNSGANVLTF. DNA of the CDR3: TGCGCCAGCAGCTTGGGGGCTTTAAACTCTGGGGCCAACGTCCTGACTTTC.

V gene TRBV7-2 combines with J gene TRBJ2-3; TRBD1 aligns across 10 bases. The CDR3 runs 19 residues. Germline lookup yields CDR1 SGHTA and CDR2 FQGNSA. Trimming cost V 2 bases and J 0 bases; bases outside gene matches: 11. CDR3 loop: CASSLPRTGGEISTDTQYF. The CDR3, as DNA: TGTGCCAGCAGCTTACCGAGGACAGGGGGTGAGATAAGCACAGATACGCAGTATTTT.

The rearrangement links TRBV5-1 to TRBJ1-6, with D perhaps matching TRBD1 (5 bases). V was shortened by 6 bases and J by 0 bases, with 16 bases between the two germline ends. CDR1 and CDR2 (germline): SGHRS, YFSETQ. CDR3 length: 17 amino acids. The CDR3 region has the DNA TGCGCCAGCAACCCTCAACGACAGAGCTCCTATAATTCACCCCTCCACTTT. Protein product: CASNPQRQSSYNSPLHF.

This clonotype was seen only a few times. Here the CDR3 reads CASSLGTGGVSYGYTF. In DNA, the CDR3 is TGTGCCAGCAGCTTGGGGACAGGGGGCGTGAGCTATGGCTACACCTTC. The chain joins TRBV7-9 to TRBJ1-2; 12 bases line up with TRBD1. The ends lost 3 bases at V and 4 bases at J; junction bases unmatched: 6. Germline CDR1 reads SEHNR; CDR2 reads FQNEAQ (reference sequence). This CDR3 has 16 residues.

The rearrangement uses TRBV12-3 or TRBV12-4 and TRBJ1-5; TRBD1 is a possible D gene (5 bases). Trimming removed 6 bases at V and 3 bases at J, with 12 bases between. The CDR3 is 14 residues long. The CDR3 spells CASSFQGYNQPQHF. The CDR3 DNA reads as TGTGCCAGCAGCTTCCAGGGATACAATCAGCCCCAGCATTTT.

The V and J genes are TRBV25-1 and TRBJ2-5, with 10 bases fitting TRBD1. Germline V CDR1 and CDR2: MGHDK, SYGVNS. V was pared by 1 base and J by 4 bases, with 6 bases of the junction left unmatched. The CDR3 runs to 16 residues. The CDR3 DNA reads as TGTGCCAGCAGTGAATCGGGACAGGGGAGAGGAGAGACCCAGTACTTC. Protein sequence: CASSESGQGRGETQYF.

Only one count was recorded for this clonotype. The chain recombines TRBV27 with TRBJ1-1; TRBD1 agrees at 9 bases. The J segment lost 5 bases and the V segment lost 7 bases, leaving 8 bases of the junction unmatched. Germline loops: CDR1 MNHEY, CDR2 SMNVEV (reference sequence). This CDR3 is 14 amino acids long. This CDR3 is CASTQDRGWTEAFF. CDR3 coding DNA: TGTGCCAGCACCCAGGACAGGGGATGGACTGAAGCTTTCTTT.

The CDR3 sequence is CASSNGQGGDNSNQPQHF. CDR3 nucleotides: TGTGCCAGCAGTAATGGACAGGGGGGGGACAATAGCAATCAGCCCCAGCATTTT. The V call is TRBV28, the J call TRBJ1-5; 10 bases align to TRBD1. Germline V CDR1 and CDR2: MDHEN, SYDVKM. The J segment lost 0 bases and the V segment lost 5 bases, leaving 10 bases of the junction unmatched. The CDR3 sequence is 18 residues long.

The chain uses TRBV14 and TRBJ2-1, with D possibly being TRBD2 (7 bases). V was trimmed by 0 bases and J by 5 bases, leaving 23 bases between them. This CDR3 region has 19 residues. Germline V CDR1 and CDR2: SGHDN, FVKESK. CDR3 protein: CASSQEFAGAVYRNNEQFF. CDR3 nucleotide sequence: TGTGCCAGCAGCCAAGAGTTCGCGGGGGCGGTGTATCGGAACAATGAGCAGTTCTTC.

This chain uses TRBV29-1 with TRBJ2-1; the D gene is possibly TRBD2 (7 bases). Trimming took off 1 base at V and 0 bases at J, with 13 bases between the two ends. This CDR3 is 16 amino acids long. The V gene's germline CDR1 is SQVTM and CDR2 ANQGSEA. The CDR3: CSVEVGAGASYNEQFF. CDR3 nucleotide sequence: TGCAGCGTTGAAGTAGGGGCGGGGGCCTCCTACAATGAGCAGTTCTTC.

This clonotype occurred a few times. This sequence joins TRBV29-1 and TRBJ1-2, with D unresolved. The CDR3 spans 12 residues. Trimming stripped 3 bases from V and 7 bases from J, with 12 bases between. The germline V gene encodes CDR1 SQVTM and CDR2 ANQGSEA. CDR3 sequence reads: CSVELPRSGYTF. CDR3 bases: TGCAGCGTTGAGTTGCCTCGCTCTGGCTACACCTTC.

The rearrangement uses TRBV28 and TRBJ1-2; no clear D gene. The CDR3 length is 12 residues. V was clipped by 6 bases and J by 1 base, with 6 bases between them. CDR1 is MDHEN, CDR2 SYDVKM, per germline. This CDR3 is CASRSVNYGYTF. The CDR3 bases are TGTGCCAGCAGGTCGGTTAACTATGGCTACACCTTC.

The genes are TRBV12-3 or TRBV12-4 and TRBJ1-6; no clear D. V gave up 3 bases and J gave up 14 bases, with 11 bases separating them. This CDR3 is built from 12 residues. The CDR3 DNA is TGTGCCAGCAGTTTGGGCCTGTGGGCCCTCCACTTT. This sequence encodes CASSLGLWALHF.